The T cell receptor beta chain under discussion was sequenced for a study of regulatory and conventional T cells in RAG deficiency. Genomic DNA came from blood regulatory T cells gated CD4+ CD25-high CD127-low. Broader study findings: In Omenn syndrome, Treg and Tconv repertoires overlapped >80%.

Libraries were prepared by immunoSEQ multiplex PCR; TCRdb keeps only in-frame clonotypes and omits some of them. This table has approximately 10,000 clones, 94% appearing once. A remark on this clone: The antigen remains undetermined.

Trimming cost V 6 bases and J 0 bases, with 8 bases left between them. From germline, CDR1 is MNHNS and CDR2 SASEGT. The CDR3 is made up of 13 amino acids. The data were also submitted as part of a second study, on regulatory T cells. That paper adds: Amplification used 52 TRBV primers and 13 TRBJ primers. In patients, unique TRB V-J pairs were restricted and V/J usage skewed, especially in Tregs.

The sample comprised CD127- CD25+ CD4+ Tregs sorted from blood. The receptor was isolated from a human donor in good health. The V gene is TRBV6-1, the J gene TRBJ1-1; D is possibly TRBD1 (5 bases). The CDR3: CASSATVNTEAFF. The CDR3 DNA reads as TGTGCCAGCAGCGCGACAGTGAACACTGAAGCTTTCTTT.